One and the same sample provided the 27 T cell receptor beta chains below, sequenced in a study of T-cell reconstitution after alpha-beta-depleted transplantation in children. Construction of the TCRbeta library involved unique molecular identifiers. TCRdb re-derived calls from the PCR reads in MiXCR, one entry per CDR3 protein. The sample records roughly 100,000 distinct CDR3 sequences, approximately 6% being singletons. The sequenced sample was PBMCs, mostly from graft donor cells, obtained 60 days after TCRalphabeta/CD19-depleted stem cell transplant. These receptors came from a female patient between 2 and 15 years old who had a stem cell transplant for Fanconi anemia, so the T cells may come from the graft donor.

This clonotype was seen more than once but under ten times. This chain joins TRBV25-1 and TRBJ2-3, with no clear D. The CDR3 runs to 16 residues. Germline lookup yields CDR1 MGHDK and CDR2 SYGVNS. Trimming removed 3 bases at V and 0 bases at J, with 13 bases between. CDR3 protein: CASSDRPHPSTDTQYF. The CDR3 DNA reads as TGTGCCAGCAGTGACCGGCCCCACCCTAGCACAGATACGCAGTATTTT.

In its sample, this clonotype was seen a few times. The chain uses TRBV28 and TRBJ2-1, with D maybe TRBD2 (5 bases). The CDR3 sequence is 18 residues long. V lost 5 bases and J lost 0, with 20 bases in between. CDR1 MDHEN and CDR2 SYDVKM come from the germline V gene. The CDR3 region has the DNA TGTGCCAGCAGTCAATTCGGACGCCGGGATCCCTCCTACAATGAGCAGTTCTTC. Its protein is CASSQFGRRDPSYNEQFF.

V gene TRBV28 combines with J gene TRBJ2-7, with D possibly being TRBD1 or TRBD2 (5 bases each). V was trimmed by 6 bases and J by 4 bases, leaving 16 bases between them. Germline CDR1 reads MDHEN; CDR2 reads SYDVKM. This CDR3 has 14 amino acids. The DNA for the CDR3 is TGTGCCAGCAGGGGGGTGACAGTACTATACGAGCAGTACTTC. This translates into CASRGVTVLYEQYF.

This clonotype was seen a handful of times. The rearrangement uses TRBV18 and TRBJ2-1; 10 bases align to TRBD2. The CDR3 contains 16 residues. V lost 3 bases, J lost 4 bases, and 6 bases stayed unmatched. The germline CDR1 and CDR2 sequences are KGHSH and LQKENI. CDR3 sequence reads: CASSPLTSGPYNEQFF. CDR3 nucleotides: TGTGCCAGCTCACCTTTGACTAGCGGGCCTTACAATGAGCAGTTCTTC.

This clonotype was detected ten times or more. The chain is built from TRBV29-1 and TRBJ1-3; possible D gene TRBD1, 5 bases. V was trimmed by 7 bases and J by 2 bases, leaving 12 bases between them. This CDR3 spans 13 amino acids. Per the germline V gene, CDR1 is SQVTM and CDR2 is ANQGSEA. CDR3 sequence (DNA): TGCAGCGATACAGGTCTGGCTGGAAACACCATATATTTT. It yields the protein CSDTGLAGNTIYF.

This clonotype has ten or more counts. This chain links TRBV12-3 or TRBV12-4 with TRBJ2-7; D not resolved. This CDR3 has 11 residues. Between the trimmed V and J ends, which lost 6 bases and 5 bases, there was a span of 8 bases. The DNA of the CDR3 is TGTGCCAGCAGCCGGGCCCACGAGCAGTACTTC. Its translation: CASSRAHEQYF.

This chain connects TRBV29-1 to TRBJ1-2; D not certain. Germline CDR1 SQVTM, CDR2 ANQGSEA. The V and J ends lost 3 bases and 4 bases respectively, with 9 bases between them. The CDR3 covers 12 residues. For the CDR3, the DNA is TGCAGCGTTGACGTCGGCCCCTATGGCTACACCTTC. As protein: CSVDVGPYGYTF.

The genes are TRBV27 and TRBJ2-4; tentatively, D is TRBD1 or TRBD2 (5 bases each). With 2 bases removed from V and 6 bases from J, the gap between germline ends came to 14 bases. CDR1 and CDR2 from the germline V gene are MNHEY and SMNVEV (reference sequence). The CDR3 contains 15 residues. For the CDR3, the DNA is TGTGCCAGCAGTTTACGCCGGGGCGCCGGAAACATTCAGTACTTC. This translates into CASSLRRGAGNIQYF.

This clonotype has at least ten counts. The chain couples TRBV20-1 to TRBJ2-4; D is ambiguous. Germline CDR1 and CDR2: DFQATT and SNEGSKA (reference sequence). The V gene lost 6 bases and the J gene lost 5 bases, with 11 bases spanning the gap. The CDR3 has 12 amino acids. Here the CDR3 reads CSALGVENIQYF. Written as DNA, the CDR3 is TGCAGTGCGTTAGGTGTAGAAAACATTCAGTACTTC.

This clonotype rates as medium-sized. V and J are TRBV28 and TRBJ2-5, with TRBD1 matching over 8 bases. V gave up 2 bases and J gave up 2 bases; unmatched junction bases: 4. Germline lookup yields CDR1 MDHEN and CDR2 SYDVKM. The CDR3 consists of 15 residues. Here the CDR3 reads CASSLRTGWQETQYF. The CDR3 DNA reads as TGTGCCAGCAGTTTACGGACAGGGTGGCAAGAGACCCAGTACTTC.

At least ten counts were recorded for this clonotype. This chain links TRBV2 with TRBJ2-1, with TRBD1 identical over 10 bases. Trimming removed 9 bases from V and 1 base from J; junction bases left unmatched: 3. The CDR3 is 14 residues long. The germline V gene encodes CDR1 SNHLY and CDR2 FYNNEI. The CDR3 DNA sequence: TGTGCCAGAGGACAGGGGGTTTCCTACAATGAGCAGTTCTTC. Its translation is CARGQGVSYNEQFF.

V is TRBV27 and J is TRBJ2-1; possible D gene TRBD2, 5 bases. V shed 5 bases and J shed 12 bases, with 23 bases lying between them. Germline CDR1 is MNHEY and CDR2 is SMNVEV (reference sequence). This CDR3 is 15 amino acids long. The CDR3 nucleotides are TGTGCCAGCAGTCAATCCCCCTGGCGGGCCGAGGGGCAGTTCTTC. Translating gives CASSQSPWRAEGQFF.

This clonotype was found many times. V usage is TRBV12-3 or TRBV12-4 and J usage is TRBJ2-3, with 8 nucleotides matching TRBD2. V was clipped by 3 bases and J by 2 bases; unmatched bases: 10. CDR3 length: 17 amino acids. The CDR3 reads CASSFGAGVSFTDTQYF. The CDR3 DNA reads TGTGCCAGCAGTTTTGGAGCGGGGGTGTCCTTCACAGATACGCAGTATTTT.

As to this clonotype: A much larger clone sits a single nucleotide away, making a read error possible. This chain joins TRBV7-3 and TRBJ2-3, with 9 positions matching TRBD2. V gave up 1 base and J gave up 4 bases; unmatched junction bases: 12. The CDR3 spans 18 residues. Germline V gene lookup returns CDR1 SGHTA and CDR2 FQGTGA. This CDR3 reads CASSLKSFPSGTADTQYF. DNA for the CDR3: TGTGCCAGCAGCTTAAAGTCTTTCCCTAGCGGGACGGCAGATACGCAGTATTTT.

This chain connects TRBV27 to TRBJ1-2; D gene ambiguous. Germline V CDR1 and CDR2: MNHEY, SMNVEV (reference sequence). Trimming removed 6 bases from V and 1 base from J, with 9 bases in between. The CDR3 loop spans 13 amino acids. CDR3 sequence (DNA): TGTGCCAGCAGATACGACGGTAACTATGGCTACACCTTC. Residues: CASRYDGNYGYTF.

This clonotype was counted many times. The genes are TRBV12-3 or TRBV12-4 and TRBJ2-5; either TRBD1 or TRBD2 may fit D (5 bases each). Trimming removed 3 bases at V and 2 bases at J, with 16 bases between. The CDR3 sequence is 16 residues long. DNA for the CDR3: TGTGCCAGCAGTTTCGGGACCGGCCCCACACAAGAGACCCAGTACTTC. The encoded protein is CASSFGTGPTQETQYF.

This clonotype was seen a few times. The chain is built from TRBV2 and TRBJ1-4; 7 bases agree with TRBD1. The CDR3 is made up of 15 amino acids. The V gene end was trimmed by 8 bases and the J gene end by 2 bases; junction bases not matched to a gene: 8. Germline assignment: CDR1 SNHLY and CDR2 FYNNEI. The CDR3 sequence is CASAPYRGTNEKLFF. The CDR3 nucleotides read TGTGCCAGCGCCCCTTACAGGGGTACTAATGAAAAACTGTTTTTT.

This clonotype appeared a few times. J is TRBJ1-1 and V is TRBV7-2, with TRBD1 matching 11 bases. The length of the CDR3 is 17 residues. The J segment lost 6 bases and the V segment lost 1 base, leaving 10 bases of the junction unmatched. CDR1 and CDR2 from the germline V gene are SGHTA and FQGNSA. In nucleotides, the CDR3 is TGTGCCAGCAGCTTAGGGTCCGGGACAGGGGGTCTATCTGAAGCTTTCTTT. Translating it yields CASSLGSGTGGLSEAFF. Full variable domain (outside the CDR3, taken from reference TRBV7-2 and TRBJ1-1): GAGVSQSPSNKVTEKGKDVELRCDPISGHTALYWYRQSLGQGLEFLIYFQGNSAPDKSGLPSDRFSAERTGGSVSTLTIQRTQQEDSAVYLCASSLGSGTGGLSEAFFGQGTRLTVV.

This clonotype turned up a few times. The rearrangement links TRBV28 to TRBJ2-3, with D unclear. V dropped 4 bases and J dropped 0 bases, with 17 bases sitting between them. Germline V gives CDR1 MDHEN, CDR2 SYDVKM. The CDR3 has 17 amino acids. The DNA of the CDR3 is TGTGCCAGCAGTTCATCTACCCTCCCCTATAGCACAGATACGCAGTATTTT. This sequence encodes CASSSSTLPYSTDTQYF.

This clonotype was picked up a small number of times. The V call is TRBV7-6, the J call TRBJ2-7; 7 bases are shared with TRBD1. CDR3 length: 15 amino acids. In germline, CDR1 is SGHVS, CDR2 FNYEAQ. V trimming: 6 bases; J trimming: 3 bases; junction bases outside the gene matches: 11. CDR3 loop: CASSFTGERGYEQYF. The CDR3 DNA is TGTGCCAGCAGTTTTACAGGGGAAAGGGGCTACGAGCAGTACTTC.

The sample holds a few counts of this clonotype. The CDR3 coding sequence is TGTGCCTGGACCTGGGGCCTAGCGGGGGCGATCAATGAGCAGTTCTTC. Its translation: CAWTWGLAGAINEQFF. This sequence joins TRBV30 and TRBJ2-1; TRBD2 aligns across 10 bases. The J segment lost 6 bases and the V segment lost 4 bases, leaving 12 bases of the junction unmatched. Looked up from germline, CDR1 is GTSNPN and CDR2 is SVGIG (reference sequence). The CDR3 length is 16 residues.

This clonotype was counted ten times or more. V is TRBV20-1 and J is TRBJ2-7; TRBD2 matches 11 bases. This CDR3 region has 15 residues. The germline gives CDR1 DFQATT, CDR2 SNEGSKA (reference sequence). Trimming cost V 3 bases and J 6 bases; bases outside gene matches: 10. The CDR3 coding sequence is TGCAGTGCTAGGGAAATAGCGGGGGGGATGGGCGAGCAGTACTTC. Translating gives CSAREIAGGMGEQYF.

This clonotype appeared many times. The chain links TRBV12-3 or TRBV12-4 to TRBJ1-3; 8 bases are a match to TRBD1. The V gene end was trimmed by 10 bases and the J gene end by 4 bases; junction bases not matched to a gene: 9. The CDR3 contains 14 residues. CDR3 coding DNA: TGTGCCATCGCGGCAGGGGGCCTGGGAAACACCATATATTTT. It codes for CAIAAGGLGNTIYF.

V gene TRBV18 combines with J gene TRBJ1-1; D call uncertain. The V end lost 3 bases, the J end lost 8 bases, and 10 bases lay between the germline ends. Germline values: CDR1 KGHSH, CDR2 LQKENI. This CDR3 contains 12 residues. CDR3: CASSPLRQEAFF. As DNA, the CDR3 is TGTGCCAGCTCACCGTTAAGACAAGAAGCTTTCTTT.

This clonotype appeared many times. The chain is built from TRBV12-3 or TRBV12-4 and TRBJ1-1; D unclear. Trimming cost V 6 bases and J 5 bases, with 13 bases left between them. The CDR3 spans 13 residues. The CDR3 loop reads CASSQLGWTEAFF. CDR3 DNA: TGTGCCAGCAGCCAACTCGGATGGACTGAAGCTTTCTTT.

This clonotype has only a few counts. The rearrangement uses TRBV12-3 or TRBV12-4 and TRBJ2-5; D unclear. The CDR3 has 10 amino acids. Trimming pared 8 bases from V and 9 bases from J, leaving 10 bases between. The DNA of the CDR3 is TGTGCCAGCGGATTTTCGCCCCAGTACTTC. Protein product: CASGFSPQYF.

Turning to this clonotype: A much bigger clone sits one base away, suggesting this may be a read error. V is TRBV12-3 or TRBV12-4 and J is TRBJ2-7; the D gene is possibly TRBD2 (6 bases). This CDR3 is 13 amino acids long. V was trimmed by 6 bases and J by 5 bases, leaving 14 bases between them. CDR3 nucleotide sequence: TGTGCCAGCAGACTCGGGGGTAGCGACGAGCAGTACTTC. It is translated as CASRLGGSDEQYF.